What follows describes a single TCR beta chain. This entry comes from a study of blood T cell repertoires in COVID-19. Looking at the study overall: Samples came from the United States, Italy and Spain, spanning acute and convalescent COVID-19. From T cells, B-cell-depleted T cells, or PBMCs came the material, which was cDNA or gDNA.

Data came from immunoSEQ multiplex PCR; TCRdb stores just in-frame clones and leaves some out. The table has 150,000 to 200,000 clones, roughly 82% seen once; the top ten hold around 15%. Germline CDR1 is ENHRY and CDR2 is SYGVKD. The CDR3 has 15 residues. With 6 bases clipped from V and 5 bases from J, the junction kept 9 bases outside the gene matches. The study drew participants aged about 18 to 89 years from around 24 US areas. All recovered Cohort 3 donors got two negative PCRs, got clearance, or saw symptom resolution. Sequenced material: PBMCs or T cells enriched from blood (not recorded which). The rearrangement links TRBV10-3 to TRBJ2-7; 11 bases are a match to TRBD1. The source is a man in his forties or fifties who had recovered from COVID-19. For the CDR3, the DNA is TGTGCCATCAGCAAGGGACAGGGGGGCTTGGACGAGCAGTACTTC. Amino acids: CAISKGQGGLDEQYF.